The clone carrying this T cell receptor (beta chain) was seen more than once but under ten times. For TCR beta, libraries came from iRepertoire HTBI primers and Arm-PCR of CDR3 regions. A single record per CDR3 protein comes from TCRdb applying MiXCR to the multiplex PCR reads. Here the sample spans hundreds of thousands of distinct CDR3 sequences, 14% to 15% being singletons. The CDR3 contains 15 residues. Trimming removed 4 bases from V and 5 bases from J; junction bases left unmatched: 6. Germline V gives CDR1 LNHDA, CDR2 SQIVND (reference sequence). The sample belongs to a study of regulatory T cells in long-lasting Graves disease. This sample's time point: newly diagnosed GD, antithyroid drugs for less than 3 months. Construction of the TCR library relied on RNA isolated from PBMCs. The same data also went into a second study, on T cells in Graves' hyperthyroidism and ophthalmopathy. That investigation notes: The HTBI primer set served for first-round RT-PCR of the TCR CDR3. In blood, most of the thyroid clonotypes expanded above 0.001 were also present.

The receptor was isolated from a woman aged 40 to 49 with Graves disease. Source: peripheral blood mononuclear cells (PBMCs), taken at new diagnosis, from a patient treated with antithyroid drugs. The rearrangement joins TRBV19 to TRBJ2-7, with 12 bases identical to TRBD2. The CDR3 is CASSTTTSGSDEQYF. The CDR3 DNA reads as TGTGCCAGTAGTACCACGACTAGCGGGAGCGACGAGCAGTACTTC. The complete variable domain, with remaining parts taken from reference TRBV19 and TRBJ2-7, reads DGGITQSPKYLFRKEGQNVTLSCEQNLNHDAMYWYRQDPGQGLRLIYYSQIVNDFQKGDIAEGYSVSREKKESFPLTVTSAQKNPTAFYLCASSTTTSGSDEQYFGPGTRLTVT.